The T cell receptor beta chain described here comes from a study of OX40 agonist ivuxolimab in advanced cancers. Across the whole study: With ivuxolimab, an agonistic anti-OX40 (CD134) antibody, patients were treated. At about 82% male, the cohort had a mean age of roughly 60 years, ranging from 23 to 79.

Notes on this clone: Its antigen remains unidentified.

General study findings and limits: Among the lowest peripheral clonal expansion occurred in 0.1-3.0 mg/kg partial responders.

Trimming removed 7 bases from V and 0 bases from J, with 13 bases in between. Per germline, CDR1 MNHNS and CDR2 SASEGT. This CDR3 has 15 residues. Some clones are missing from TCRdb's copy, which holds only in-frame ones; the method was immunoSEQ multiplex PCR. The table records about 41,000 clones, approximately 89% of them present only once. The clonotype originates from an adult with an advanced solid tumor such as melanoma, head and neck, liver or kidney cancer. This chain links TRBV6-1 with TRBJ1-5; possible D gene TRBD1, 5 bases. Sequenced here: CD4+ or CD8+ T cells sorted from blood, sampled in a trial of the OX40 agonist ivuxolimab. CDR3 nucleotides: TGTGCCAGCACACTGGGGGATTATAGCAATCAGCCCCAGCATTTT. This gives the protein CASTLGDYSNQPQHF.